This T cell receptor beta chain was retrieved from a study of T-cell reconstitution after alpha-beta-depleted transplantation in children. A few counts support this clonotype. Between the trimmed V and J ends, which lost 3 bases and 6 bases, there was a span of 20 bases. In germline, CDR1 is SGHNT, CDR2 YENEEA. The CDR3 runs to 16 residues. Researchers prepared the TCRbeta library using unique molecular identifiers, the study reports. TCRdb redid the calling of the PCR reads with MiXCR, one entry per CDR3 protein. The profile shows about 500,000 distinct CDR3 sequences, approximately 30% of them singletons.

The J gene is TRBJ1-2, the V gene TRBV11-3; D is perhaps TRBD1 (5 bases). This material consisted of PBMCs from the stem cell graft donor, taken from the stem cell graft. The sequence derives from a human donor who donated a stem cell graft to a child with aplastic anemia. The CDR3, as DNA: TGTGCCAGCAGCTTCACCCTTCGGGACCGGGGCCATGGCTACACCTTC. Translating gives CASSFTLRDRGHGYTF.